The rows below give T cell receptor beta chains drawn from one sample of a study of T cells after yellow fever vaccination. TCRdb called the 5' RACE reads again in MiXCR, with one record for every CDR3 protein. The table records 150,000 to 200,000 distinct CDR3 sequences, approximately 9.9% of them present only once. The sequencing here drew on CD8+ T cells sorted from PBMCs, taken 15 days after the yellow fever booster vaccination. These receptor sequences come from a man younger than 35 who received the YFV17D yellow fever vaccine. Each CDR3 is given with its conserved first and last residue. Fields, in order: clone size, V gene, D gene, CDR3 protein. A D gene is named only where the DNA matches it firmly. A clone size is listed for some rows: how often the clone was seen (once, few, many), or a class if it is expanded.

clone size: .
V gene: TRBV7-9
D gene: .
CDR3 protein: CASSSKGGGPWGYNEQFF

clone size: few
V gene: TRBV6-2/TRBV6-3
D gene: .
CDR3 protein: CASSHGGNTGELFF

clone size: .
V gene: TRBV2
D gene: TRBD2
CDR3 protein: CASSAWTRSTDTQYF

clone size: .
V gene: TRBV12-3/TRBV12-4
D gene: .
CDR3 protein: CASSSPARYNEQFF

clone size: few
V gene: TRBV12-3/TRBV12-4
D gene: .
CDR3 protein: CASSSIGVGNNEQFF

clone size: few
V gene: TRBV18
D gene: TRBD1
CDR3 protein: CASSSTDRVTGYEQYF

clone size: .
V gene: TRBV6-1
D gene: .
CDR3 protein: CASRQQGRGWQPQHF

clone size: few
V gene: TRBV10-3
D gene: .
CDR3 protein: CAIGWGEYNEQFF

clone size: many
V gene: TRBV2
D gene: .
CDR3 protein: CASNRADTEAFF

clone size: many
V gene: TRBV4-3
D gene: .
CDR3 protein: CASSQAWQGRVQETQYF

clone size: few
V gene: TRBV12-5
D gene: .
CDR3 protein: CASGLSSYNEQFF

clone size: .
V gene: TRBV27
D gene: TRBD2
CDR3 protein: CASTTSFSGGTANEQFF

clone size: few
V gene: TRBV7-9
D gene: .
CDR3 protein: CASSLVPEAFF

clone size: few
V gene: TRBV27
D gene: .
CDR3 protein: CASSLSSVSYNSPLHF

clone size: .
V gene: TRBV11-3
D gene: .
CDR3 protein: CASSYRGGNTEAFF

clone size: .
V gene: TRBV25-1
D gene: .
CDR3 protein: CASSPAAPGDGYTF

clone size: many
V gene: TRBV4-3
D gene: .
CDR3 protein: CASSGLLNQPQHF

clone size: .
V gene: TRBV10-3
D gene: .
CDR3 protein: CAISETGSSYNSPLHF

clone size: few
V gene: TRBV5-4
D gene: .
CDR3 protein: CASSQGLSYEQYF

clone size: .
V gene: TRBV6-6
D gene: TRBD1
CDR3 protein: CASSYSRQGTNTEAFF

clone size: .
V gene: TRBV29-1
D gene: .
CDR3 protein: CSVELTDHGYTF

clone size: few
V gene: TRBV7-2
D gene: TRBD2
CDR3 protein: CASGLAEPTDTQYF

clone size: .
V gene: TRBV6-2/TRBV6-3
D gene: TRBD1
CDR3 protein: CASSYRTGDYTGYTF

clone size: .
V gene: TRBV28
D gene: .
CDR3 protein: CASRRSGPSTDTQYF

clone size: .
V gene: TRBV6-5
D gene: .
CDR3 protein: CASSYSPMSSYNEQFF

clone size: many
V gene: TRBV12-3/TRBV12-4
D gene: TRBD1
CDR3 protein: CASSPSGGGNGYTF

clone size: .
V gene: TRBV4-3
D gene: .
CDR3 protein: CASSQTGWTEAFF

clone size: many
V gene: TRBV9
D gene: .
CDR3 protein: CASSVGTGELFF

clone size: many
V gene: TRBV29-1
D gene: .
CDR3 protein: CSVEEQGKETQYF

clone size: many
V gene: TRBV27
D gene: TRBD1
CDR3 protein: CASSSPAEGAYIQYF

clone size: .
V gene: TRBV12-3/TRBV12-4
D gene: TRBD2
CDR3 protein: CASSGGAGDPDTQYF

clone size: few
V gene: TRBV24-1
D gene: .
CDR3 protein: CATRDPDDGYTF

clone size: many
V gene: TRBV3-1
D gene: TRBD1
CDR3 protein: CASSQTGDLQETQYF

clone size: .
V gene: TRBV7-6
D gene: TRBD1
CDR3 protein: CASSGDRGRNQPQHF

clone size: few
V gene: TRBV4-3
D gene: .
CDR3 protein: CASSQDGLGDGYTF

clone size: few
V gene: TRBV29-1
D gene: .
CDR3 protein: CSAFADSDTQYF

clone size: many
V gene: TRBV6-5
D gene: TRBD1
CDR3 protein: CASSYGTGWETQYF

clone size: few
V gene: TRBV21-1
D gene: .
CDR3 protein: CASSKEQGNTGELFF

clone size: .
V gene: TRBV7-9
D gene: .
CDR3 protein: CASSYDEMSQHF

clone size: few
V gene: TRBV6-1
D gene: .
CDR3 protein: CASSEIPGTGPETQYF

clone size: .
V gene: TRBV5-1
D gene: TRBD1
CDR3 protein: CASSPLGTGDEKLFF

clone size: .
V gene: TRBV6-2/TRBV6-3
D gene: .
CDR3 protein: CASSHQASAQETQYF

clone size: .
V gene: TRBV6-2/TRBV6-3
D gene: .
CDR3 protein: CASSWTATDTQYF

clone size: .
V gene: TRBV7-9
D gene: .
CDR3 protein: CASSLGASVGTDTQYF

clone size: few
V gene: TRBV7-9
D gene: .
CDR3 protein: CASSLVGPNQPQHF

clone size: few
V gene: TRBV4-1
D gene: .
CDR3 protein: CASSPNRMGRDEQYF

clone size: .
V gene: TRBV3-1
D gene: TRBD2
CDR3 protein: CASSQGSGYSASGVTGELFF

clone size: many
V gene: TRBV7-8
D gene: .
CDR3 protein: CASSLAVWGPNEQFF

clone size: few
V gene: TRBV11-2
D gene: .
CDR3 protein: CASSLVYRTYEQYF

clone size: .
V gene: TRBV6-2/TRBV6-3
D gene: .
CDR3 protein: CASRRDPSANTGELFF